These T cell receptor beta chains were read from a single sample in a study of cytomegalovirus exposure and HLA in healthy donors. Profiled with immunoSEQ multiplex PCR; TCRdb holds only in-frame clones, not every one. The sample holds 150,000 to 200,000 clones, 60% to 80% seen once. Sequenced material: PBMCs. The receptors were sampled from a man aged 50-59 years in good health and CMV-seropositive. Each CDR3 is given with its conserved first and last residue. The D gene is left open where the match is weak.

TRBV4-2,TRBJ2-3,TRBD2,CASSQAPSGVADTQYF
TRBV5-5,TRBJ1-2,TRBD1,CAGSRSSGQGWDYGYTF
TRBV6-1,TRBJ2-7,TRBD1,CASCRKGTDALEQYF
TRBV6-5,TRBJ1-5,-,CASSPGLNQPQHF
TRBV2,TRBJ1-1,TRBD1,CASSSILGTGGEAFF
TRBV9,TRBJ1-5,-,CASSADGSNQPQHF
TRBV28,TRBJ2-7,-,CASSLGLYGEQYF
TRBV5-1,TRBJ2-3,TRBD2,CASSLAGTSGGADTQYF
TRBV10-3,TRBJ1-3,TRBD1,CATGTDRNTIYF
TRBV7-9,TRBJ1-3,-,CASSFEGVSGNTIYF